A selection of T cell receptor beta chains follows, all from one sample in a study of immune evolution from preneoplasia to lung adenocarcinoma. Sequencing was performed with immunoSEQ multiplex PCR; in TCRdb, only in-frame clones are kept and a portion is missing. The sample has around 4,000 clones; about three quarters are singletons. The sequenced sample consisted of FFPE minimally invasive lung adenocarcinoma tissue. The origin of the receptors is a person between 60 and 79 years old with lung adenocarcinoma. CDR3s include the opening cysteine and the closing phenylalanine or tryptophan. A D gene is named only where the DNA matches it firmly. Clone size is given for some rows only: seen once, a few or many times, or a class if the clone is expanded.

CDR3nt: TGTGCCAGCAGCGTAGGGGGGGACAGGGCCCAAGAGACCCAGTACTTC
CDR3aa: CASSVGGDRAQETQYF
j_gene: TRBJ2-5
v_gene: TRBV9
d_gene: TRBD1
abundance: NA

CDR3nt: TGTGCCAGCAGTTACTCGTGGGACAAAGCTAACTATGGCTACACCTTC
CDR3aa: CASSYSWDKANYGYTF
j_gene: TRBJ1-2
v_gene: TRBV6-5
d_gene: NA
abundance: NA

CDR3nt: TGTGCCAGCTTCAGACAGGGCGGTCAGCCCCAGCATTTT
CDR3aa: CASFRQGGQPQHF
j_gene: TRBJ1-5
v_gene: TRBV28
d_gene: TRBD1
abundance: NA

CDR3nt: TGCGCCAGCAGCTTGTGGAACACCGGGGAGCTGTTTTTT
CDR3aa: CASSLWNTGELFF
j_gene: TRBJ2-2
v_gene: TRBV5-1
d_gene: NA
abundance: NA

CDR3nt: TGTGCCAGCAGCCAAGATCGCACGGGACTAACCGGGGAGCTGTTTTTT
CDR3aa: CASSQDRTGLTGELFF
j_gene: TRBJ2-2
v_gene: TRBV4-2
d_gene: TRBD2
abundance: NA

CDR3nt: TGTGCCAGCAGCGCACGGGACGCCCCCTACAATGAGCAGTTCTTC
CDR3aa: CASSARDAPYNEQFF
j_gene: TRBJ2-1
v_gene: TRBV9
d_gene: NA
abundance: NA

CDR3nt: TGCAGTGCCCCCCCCGACAATGAGCAGTTCTTC
CDR3aa: CSAPPDNEQFF
j_gene: TRBJ2-1
v_gene: TRBV20-1
d_gene: NA
abundance: NA

CDR3nt: TGCGCCAGCAGCTTGTATGTGACAGGGGGTAGAACAGATACGCAGTATTTT
CDR3aa: CASSLYVTGGRTDTQYF
j_gene: TRBJ2-3
v_gene: TRBV5-1
d_gene: TRBD1
abundance: NA

CDR3nt: TGTGCCAGCAGCTTAGCGCCCCAGGGGCTTTTGGAAAAACTGTTTTTT
CDR3aa: CASSLAPQGLLEKLFF
j_gene: TRBJ1-4
v_gene: TRBV7-6
d_gene: NA
abundance: NA

CDR3nt: TGTGCCAGCAGTGAAATTACAGGACAAAATAACTATGGCTACACCTTC
CDR3aa: CASSEITGQNNYGYTF
j_gene: TRBJ1-2
v_gene: TRBV6-1
d_gene: NA
abundance: NA

CDR3nt: TGCGCCAGCAGCCTATGGACAGGCCGTGAGCAGTTCTTC
CDR3aa: CASSLWTGREQFF
j_gene: TRBJ2-1
v_gene: TRBV4-1
d_gene: TRBD1
abundance: NA

CDR3nt: TGTGCCAGCAGCTTCCGGTACCAAGAGACCCAGTACTTC
CDR3aa: CASSFRYQETQYF
j_gene: TRBJ2-5
v_gene: TRBV11-2
d_gene: NA
abundance: NA

CDR3nt: TGTGCCAGCAGCTTAAGTGGTTCGTGGAGCTCCTACAATGAGCAGTTCTTC
CDR3aa: CASSLSGSWSSYNEQFF
j_gene: TRBJ2-1
v_gene: TRBV7-3
d_gene: NA
abundance: NA

CDR3nt: TGTGCCACCAGCAGTCTTGCACAGGGGAACCAAAATACGCAGTATTTT
CDR3aa: CATSSLAQGNQNTQYF
j_gene: TRBJ2-3
v_gene: TRBV15
d_gene: TRBD1
abundance: NA

CDR3nt: TGTGCCACGGGGGACAGGTCCTCCTATGGCTACACCTTC
CDR3aa: CATGDRSSYGYTF
j_gene: TRBJ1-2
v_gene: TRBV6-1
d_gene: TRBD1
abundance: NA

CDR3nt: TGTGCCTGGAGCTTTCCGGGACAGATCGACGAGCAGTACTTC
CDR3aa: CAWSFPGQIDEQYF
j_gene: TRBJ2-7
v_gene: TRBV30
d_gene: TRBD1
abundance: NA

CDR3nt: TGTGCCACGGGGGCCTCACTAGGCGGAAACACCATATATTTT
CDR3aa: CATGASLGGNTIYF
j_gene: TRBJ1-3
v_gene: TRBV19
d_gene: NA
abundance: NA

CDR3nt: TGTGCCTGGCAGCCCGGACTAGCGGGCACAGATACGCAGTATTTT
CDR3aa: CAWQPGLAGTDTQYF
j_gene: TRBJ2-3
v_gene: TRBV30
d_gene: TRBD2
abundance: NA

CDR3nt: TGTGCCAGTAGTCGGGGACGGACTCCCCAAGAGACCCAGTACTTC
CDR3aa: CASSRGRTPQETQYF
j_gene: TRBJ2-5
v_gene: TRBV19
d_gene: NA
abundance: NA

CDR3nt: TGTGCCAGCAGGAGCACAGGGTACTACGAGCAGTACTTC
CDR3aa: CASRSTGYYEQYF
j_gene: TRBJ2-7
v_gene: TRBV6-1
d_gene: NA
abundance: NA

CDR3nt: TGTGCCAGCAGCTTTGCCGGGGGCGTTGGGGAGACCCAGTACTTC
CDR3aa: CASSFAGGVGETQYF
j_gene: TRBJ2-5
v_gene: TRBV7-7
d_gene: NA
abundance: NA

CDR3nt: TGTGCCAGCAGCTCGGACGATAACAATGAGCAGTTCTTC
CDR3aa: CASSSDDNNEQFF
j_gene: TRBJ2-1
v_gene: TRBV11-3
d_gene: NA
abundance: NA

CDR3nt: TGTGCCAGCGCCACAGGGGCCGAGCAGTACTTC
CDR3aa: CASATGAEQYF
j_gene: TRBJ2-7
v_gene: TRBV28
d_gene: TRBD1
abundance: NA

CDR3nt: TGCAGCGTTGAAGGACGCGACAGGGAAGCTTTCTTT
CDR3aa: CSVEGRDREAFF
j_gene: TRBJ1-1
v_gene: TRBV29-1
d_gene: NA
abundance: NA

CDR3nt: TGTGCCAGTAGTCCCGGCGCGGGCTGGCAGTACTTC
CDR3aa: CASSPGAGWQYF
j_gene: TRBJ2-7
v_gene: TRBV19
d_gene: NA
abundance: few

CDR3nt: TGTGCCAGCAGAACCCCGGATAGCCGAGATACGCAGTATTTT
CDR3aa: CASRTPDSRDTQYF
j_gene: TRBJ2-3
v_gene: TRBV6-5
d_gene: NA
abundance: NA

CDR3nt: TGTGCCAGCAGCAGGACAGGGGAGAATCAGCCCCAGCATTTT
CDR3aa: CASSRTGENQPQHF
j_gene: TRBJ1-5
v_gene: TRBV7-8
d_gene: TRBD1
abundance: NA

CDR3nt: TGTGCCAGCAGCTTAGCGGTGGCAGCGGAAGCTTTCTTT
CDR3aa: CASSLAVAAEAFF
j_gene: TRBJ1-1
v_gene: TRBV11-2
d_gene: NA
abundance: NA

CDR3nt: TGTGCCAGCAGCGCCGGGACTAGCCAATACGAGCAGTACTTC
CDR3aa: CASSAGTSQYEQYF
j_gene: TRBJ2-7
v_gene: TRBV13
d_gene: TRBD2
abundance: once

CDR3nt: TGCGCCAGCAGTTTAATAGCGGGAAATGAGCAGTTCTTC
CDR3aa: CASSLIAGNEQFF
j_gene: TRBJ2-1
v_gene: TRBV5-1
d_gene: TRBD2
abundance: NA

CDR3nt: TGTGCCAGCAGCATTTCTACGGGACCGGACTATGGCTACACCTTC
CDR3aa: CASSISTGPDYGYTF
j_gene: TRBJ1-2
v_gene: TRBV7-6
d_gene: NA
abundance: NA

CDR3nt: TGCGCCAGCTCTGGAATAGCGGATGAGCAGTTCTTC
CDR3aa: CASSGIADEQFF
j_gene: TRBJ2-1
v_gene: TRBV10-1
d_gene: NA
abundance: NA

CDR3nt: TGTGCCAGCAGTGAAAGGCCTTCAACTAATGAAAAACTGTTTTTT
CDR3aa: CASSERPSTNEKLFF
j_gene: TRBJ1-4
v_gene: TRBV6-1
d_gene: NA
abundance: NA

CDR3nt: TGTGCCAGCAGTCTAGGGGCGAGGGGGGATTACGAGCAGTACTTC
CDR3aa: CASSLGARGDYEQYF
j_gene: TRBJ2-7
v_gene: TRBV27
d_gene: NA
abundance: few

CDR3nt: TGTGCCAGCAAGGACAGGGTGGGTGGCTACACCTTC
CDR3aa: CASKDRVGGYTF
j_gene: TRBJ1-2
v_gene: TRBV28
d_gene: TRBD1
abundance: few

CDR3nt: TGCGCCAGCAGCTCCTTACAGGAGGATCAGCCCCAGCATTTT
CDR3aa: CASSSLQEDQPQHF
j_gene: TRBJ1-5
v_gene: TRBV5-1
d_gene: NA
abundance: NA

CDR3nt: TGTGCCAGCAGTGAAGGTCTGGGTATCTACGAGCAGTACTTC
CDR3aa: CASSEGLGIYEQYF
j_gene: TRBJ2-7
v_gene: TRBV6-1
d_gene: NA
abundance: once

CDR3nt: TGTGCCAGCAGTTACCGGGGGGAGTTGAATGAAAAACTGTTTTTT
CDR3aa: CASSYRGELNEKLFF
j_gene: TRBJ1-4
v_gene: TRBV6-5
d_gene: NA
abundance: NA

CDR3nt: TGTGCCAGTAGTACGGGACACTATGGCTACACCTTC
CDR3aa: CASSTGHYGYTF
j_gene: TRBJ1-2
v_gene: TRBV19
d_gene: NA
abundance: NA

CDR3nt: TGTGCCAGTAGTATAGGTGGGACTTGGGGCACTGAAGCTTTCTTT
CDR3aa: CASSIGGTWGTEAFF
j_gene: TRBJ1-1
v_gene: TRBV19
d_gene: NA
abundance: few

CDR3nt: TGCGCCAGCAGCTTGGATCAGCTCAGACGAGCTTTCTTT
CDR3aa: CASSLDQLRRAFF
j_gene: TRBJ1-1
v_gene: TRBV5-1
d_gene: NA
abundance: NA